This T cell receptor (beta chain) was captured in a study of radiotherapy plus CTLA-4 blockade in lung cancer. Study details: Objective responses emerged in about 20% of patients, and around 31% attained disease control. Whole-study findings and limits: Expansion of tumor-derived TCR clones was observed in blood after radiotherapy plus ipilimumab. Early blood T cell clone dynamics, with interferon-beta, were reported to best predict response.

V lost 0 bases, J lost 8 bases, and 7 bases stayed unmatched. Germline CDR1 and CDR2: SGHNT and YYREEE (reference sequence). The CDR3 sequence is 17 residues long. About this clone itself: Its antigen is still unknown.

Clones were sequenced by immunoSEQ multiplex PCR, and TCRdb holds only the in-frame ones, with some missing. The sample has around 90,000 clones; about 80% are singletons. The sequencing used peripheral blood, collected from a patient treated with radiotherapy plus ipilimumab. The chain couples TRBV5-4 to TRBJ2-2; 13 bases fit TRBD2. This clonotype was sampled from a human donor with non-small cell lung cancer that progressed on radiotherapy plus ipilimumab. The chain's CDR3 is CASSLGGLAGELGELFF. Here the CDR3 DNA reads TGTGCCAGCAGCTTGGGAGGACTAGCGGGGGAGTTAGGGGAGCTGTTTTTT.